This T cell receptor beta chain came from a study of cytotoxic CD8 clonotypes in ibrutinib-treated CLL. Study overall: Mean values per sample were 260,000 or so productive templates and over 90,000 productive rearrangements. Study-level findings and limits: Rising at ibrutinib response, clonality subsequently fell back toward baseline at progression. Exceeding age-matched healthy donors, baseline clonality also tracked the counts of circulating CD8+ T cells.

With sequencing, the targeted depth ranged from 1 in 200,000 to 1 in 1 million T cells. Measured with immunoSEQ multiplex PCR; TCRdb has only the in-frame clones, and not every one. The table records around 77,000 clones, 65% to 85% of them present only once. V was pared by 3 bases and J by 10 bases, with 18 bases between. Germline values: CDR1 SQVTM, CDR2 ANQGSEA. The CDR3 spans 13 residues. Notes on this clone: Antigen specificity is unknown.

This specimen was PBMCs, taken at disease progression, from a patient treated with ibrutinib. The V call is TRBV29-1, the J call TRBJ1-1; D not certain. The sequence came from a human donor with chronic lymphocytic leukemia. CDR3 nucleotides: TGCAGCGTTGATCTTCTAGCCCCAAGTGGAGCTTTCTTT. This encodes CSVDLLAPSGAFF.